This TCR beta chain was obtained from a study of T-cell reconstitution after alpha-beta-depleted transplantation in children (dated by TCRdb to the mid-2010s). Some background on the complete study: Using TCR repertoire profiling, the study followed T-cell immune reconstitution in a quantitative way in children after TCRalphabeta/CD19-depleted allogeneic hematopoietic cell transplantation. Overall study outcomes, separate from this receptor: The frequencies of hyperexpanded clones fell over the following months, and after one year, T-cell counts and TCRbeta diversity were mostly attributed to newly produced T cells. About two months after transplant, the apparently early recovery of alphabetaT-cell counts reportedly depended on just several hundred clones that had expanded rapidly and came from non-depleted graft cells. In some patients, high TCRbeta diversity at day 60 was attributed to recipient T cells and intrathymic progenitors that had survived conditioning.

The library relied on PCR. Sequencing used an Illumina HiSeq 2500. Molecular barcoding was employed in the preparation of TCR libraries, with unique molecular identifiers being used to normalize TCRbeta repertoire quantification. TCRdb itself trimmed the public reads at Q25 with fastp, ran MiXCR and retained productive beta chains. All rows with the same CDR3 protein become a single entry with the most common DNA and genes. The sample records some 70,000 distinct CDR3 sequences, 4.9% of which are singletons. The top ten hold over 15% of the sample. Taken with the paper, the label for treatment or condition translates to: allogeneic hematopoietic cell transplantation with graft depleted of TCRalphabeta T cells and CD19 B cells. The children who served as transplant recipients had been given grafts of TCRalphabeta/CD19-depleted allogeneic hematopoietic cells. This clonotype was seen many times. Its antigen is currently not known. Base-call qualities are not available, and no considerably larger clone is one nucleotide away.

In the germline V gene, CDR1 corresponds to SNHLY and CDR2 to FYNNEI. Including cysteine and phenylalanine, the CDR3 has 14 amino acids. CDR3 DNA is the only sequence kept; it has 42 bases, read in frame from the first base. The germline ends are 13 bases apart after V is trimmed by 3 bases and J by 5 bases. Material: PBMCs, mostly from graft donor cells, obtained 180 days after TCRalphabeta/CD19-depleted stem cell transplant. The V and J segments used are TRBV2 and TRBJ2-5; the D gene assignment is perhaps TRBD1 or TRBD2, with each matching 5 bases. This clonotype was obtained from a boy in the first two years of life who had a stem cell transplant for acute myeloid leukemia, so the T cells may come from the graft donor. The DNA sequence reads TGTGCCAGCAGTGACGAGAGGGGTGGGGAGACCCAGTACTTC. This sequence encodes CASSDERGGETQYF.